One and the same sample provided the 22 T cell receptor beta chains below, sequenced in a study of T cell responses to AZD1222 COVID-19 vaccine. Only in-frame clones appear in the TCRdb table, and some are missing; sequencing was by immunoSEQ multiplex PCR. Of about 130,000 clones listed, just under 95% were seen once; the top ten hold roughly 7.2%. The source was peripheral blood, collected on day 0 of AZD1222 vaccination. The receptors were gathered from an adult in good health.

The chain combines TRBV29-1 with TRBJ2-1, with D possibly being TRBD2 (5 bases). The germline CDR1 and CDR2 sequences are SQVTM and ANQGSEA. Trimming removed 8 bases at V and 7 bases at J, with 24 bases between. This CDR3 is 15 amino acids long. The CDR3, as DNA: TGCAGCTCACTAGGTGGGGTCTTGCCTACAAATGAGCAGTTCTTC. It is translated as CSSLGGVLPTNEQFF.

The rearrangement joins TRBV6-5 to TRBJ1-4; weak D call: TRBD1 (5 bases). Germline CDR1 reads MNHEY; CDR2 reads SVGAGI. V gave up 5 bases and J gave up 11 bases, with 21 bases separating them. This CDR3 is built from 15 residues. CDR3 sequence (DNA): TGTGCCAGCAGTAGACTCGGGACGCTACTTGAGAAACTGTTTTTT. The encoded protein is CASSRLGTLLEKLFF.

The V and J genes are TRBV9 and TRBJ1-2, with a tentative D call TRBD1 (6 bases). From germline, CDR1 is SGDLS and CDR2 YYNGEE. Trimming pared 3 bases from V and 0 bases from J, leaving 21 bases between. This CDR3 is 18 amino acids long. The CDR3 DNA is TGTGCCAGCAGCGGTTGGGACACCTCCGAGCCCCCTAACTATGGCTACACCTTC. Its translation is CASSGWDTSEPPNYGYTF.

The chain carries TRBV5-1 and TRBJ2-5; TRBD1 matches 10 bases. V was pared by 4 bases and J by 4 bases, with 10 bases of the junction left unmatched. The length of the CDR3 is 16 residues. Per the germline V gene, CDR1 is SGHRS and CDR2 is YFSETQ. In DNA, the CDR3 is TGCGCCAGCAGCGCCACCGGGACAGGGGACCCAGAGACCCAGTACTTC. Its protein is CASSATGTGDPETQYF. The variable domain in full, completed from reference TRBV5-1 and TRBJ2-5, reads KAGVTQTPRYLIKTRGQQVTLSCSPISGHRSVSWYQQTPGQGLQFLFEYFSETQRNKGNFPGRFSGRQFSNSRSEMNVSTLELGDSALYLCASSATGTGDPETQYFGPGTRLLVL.

The chain recombines TRBV7-9 with TRBJ2-3; D call uncertain. The germline CDR1 and CDR2 sequences are SEHNR and FQNEAQ (reference sequence). There are 18 residues in the CDR3. Trimming shortened V by 5 bases and J by 2 bases, and 23 bases separated the two germline ends. The CDR3 DNA reads TGTGCCAGCAGCGGATCCGGTTTCCCTTTTTATAACACAGATACGCAGTATTTT. It specifies CASSGSGFPFYNTDTQYF.

The chain recombines TRBV9 with TRBJ2-7; weak D call: TRBD2 (7 bases). This CDR3 is built from 11 residues. Germline V gives CDR1 SGDLS, CDR2 YYNGEE. CDR3 loop: CTGGSTSEQYF. CDR3 bases: TGTACGGGGGGCAGCACCAGCGAGCAGTACTTC.

The V gene is TRBV6-2 or TRBV6-3, the J gene TRBJ2-7, with 15 bases fitting TRBD2. With V trimmed by 4 bases and J by 4 bases, 5 bases remained unmatched. Germline V gives CDR1 MNHEY, CDR2 SVGEGT. CDR3 length: 16 residues. This chain's CDR3 is CASSLGTSGRWYEQYF. DNA of the CDR3: TGTGCCAGCAGTTTGGGGACTAGCGGGAGGTGGTACGAGCAGTACTTC.

The chain has TRBV15 and TRBJ1-5; no clear D. The CDR3 contains 13 residues. CDR1 LNHNV and CDR2 YYDKDF come from the germline V gene (reference sequence). Deletions cut 11 bases from V and 5 bases from J, with 16 bases between. DNA of the CDR3: TGTGCCTCGAGGTCGGGCGTAGATCAGCCCCAGCATTTT. This codes for CASRSGVDQPQHF.

In this sample, this clone turned up a few times. The genes are TRBV18 and TRBJ1-3; D is possibly TRBD1 (5 bases). The CDR3 spans 18 residues. CDR1 and CDR2 from the germline V gene are KGHSH and LQKENI. With 1 base removed from V and 2 bases from J, the gap between germline ends came to 18 bases. DNA of the CDR3: TGTGCCAGCTCACCACTCTCTCCGGGACTTGAGGCTGGAAACACCATATATTTT. Translated: CASSPLSPGLEAGNTIYF.

The CDR3 region is CASSTGRNQPQHF. The CDR3 region has the DNA TGTGCCAGCAGCACAGGGCGAAATCAGCCCCAGCATTTT. The J gene is TRBJ1-5, the V gene TRBV6-5, with a possible D match to TRBD1 (6 bases). The CDR3 spans 13 residues. Trimming shortened V by 6 bases and J by 4 bases, and 10 bases separated the two germline ends. The germline V gene encodes CDR1 MNHEY and CDR2 SVGAGI.

This chain connects TRBV9 to TRBJ2-2; 8 positions agree with TRBD2. Losses at the gene ends were 7 bases for V and 4 bases for J; bases not matched to a gene: 12. Germline CDR1 reads SGDLS; CDR2 reads YYNGEE. The CDR3 covers 16 residues. The CDR3 sequence: CASHYGASGPTGELFF. DNA for the CDR3: TGTGCCAGCCATTACGGGGCTAGCGGGCCCACCGGGGAGCTGTTTTTT.

V and J are TRBV18 and TRBJ1-1; tentatively, D is TRBD1 (5 bases). The CDR3 has 14 amino acids. The germline CDR1 and CDR2 sequences are KGHSH and LQKENI. V dropped 3 bases and J dropped 3 bases, with 11 bases sitting between them. CDR3 in DNA: TGTGCCAGCTCACCTCGGGGGAAGGACACTGAAGCTTTCTTT. Its protein product is CASSPRGKDTEAFF.

The rearrangement links TRBV19 to TRBJ2-2; 7 bases align to TRBD2. V was pared by 7 bases and J by 7 bases, with 9 bases of the junction left unmatched. The CDR3 contains 14 residues. Germline values: CDR1 LNHDA, CDR2 SQIVND (reference sequence). This chain's CDR3 is CASTLSGTNGELFF. The DNA for the CDR3 is TGTGCCAGTACCCTGAGCGGGACTAACGGGGAGCTGTTTTTT.

V and J are TRBV7-9 and TRBJ1-4, with D maybe TRBD1 (6 bases). CDR3 size: 17 residues. V was cut by 2 bases and J by 0 bases, with 13 bases left in between. From germline, CDR1 is SEHNR and CDR2 FQNEAQ (reference sequence). The CDR3 coding sequence is TGTGCCAGCAGCTTATTCGGGGCAGGGGCAACTAATGAAAAACTGTTTTTT. Its translation: CASSLFGAGATNEKLFF.

The chain has TRBV5-4 and TRBJ2-1; TRBD2 matches at 14 bases. This CDR3 comprises 17 residues. Germline trimming cut 3 bases from V and 8 bases from J; bases unmatched to any gene: 10. The germline gives CDR1 SGHNT, CDR2 YYREEE (reference sequence). DNA for the CDR3: TGTGCCAGCAGCTCAGGACTAGCGGGAGGACCTTTCGATGAGCAGTTCTTC. Its protein product is CASSSGLAGGPFDEQFF.

The chain has TRBV15 and TRBJ2-1; TRBD1 aligns across 7 bases. Germline V lookup: CDR1 LNHNV, CDR2 YYDKDF (reference sequence). Trimming took 5 bases from V and 5 from J; bases not matched to a gene: 3. The CDR3 is made up of 13 amino acids. This CDR3 is CATSEDRDNEQFF. CDR3 bases: TGTGCCACCAGCGAAGACAGGGACAATGAGCAGTTCTTC.

V gene TRBV4-3 combines with J gene TRBJ1-4; no reliable D call. Trimming took off 2 bases at V and 7 bases at J, with 8 bases between the two ends. The V gene's germline CDR1 is LGHNA and CDR2 YSLEER. The CDR3 runs to 13 residues. CDR3 region: CASSQIYAEKLFF. CDR3 nucleotides: TGCGCCAGCAGCCAAATCTATGCTGAAAAACTGTTTTTT.

The J gene is TRBJ1-2, the V gene TRBV30, with 8 bases identical to TRBD1. CDR3 size: 13 residues. Germline CDR1 and CDR2: GTSNPN and SVGIG (reference sequence). After removal of 1 base from V and 8 bases from J, the junction contained 6 bases not matched to a gene. The CDR3 DNA reads as TGTGCCTGGAGTGGACAGGGGACGAGGGGCTACACCTTC. This gives the protein CAWSGQGTRGYTF.

This chain links TRBV10-3 with TRBJ1-2; 9 bases agree with TRBD1. V gave up 2 bases and J gave up 5 bases; unmatched junction bases: 0. Germline V gene lookup returns CDR1 ENHRY and CDR2 SYGVKD. The CDR3 loop spans 13 amino acids. CDR3 protein: CAISEGQGYGYTF. The CDR3, as DNA: TGTGCCATCAGTGAGGGACAGGGGTATGGCTACACCTTC.

The chain has TRBV5-6 and TRBJ1-2; D unclear. With 0 bases removed from V and 4 bases from J, the gap between germline ends came to 16 bases. CDR3 size: 16 residues. Germline loops: CDR1 SGHDT, CDR2 YYEEEE. The CDR3 DNA reads as TGTGCCAGCAGCTTGGTCGTCGGGTCGTGGAGCTATGGCTACACCTTC. Translating gives CASSLVVGSWSYGYTF.

The chain is built from TRBV28 and TRBJ1-4, with TRBD1 matching over 8 bases. The ends lost 4 bases at V and 5 bases at J; junction bases unmatched: 3. The germline CDR1 and CDR2 sequences are MDHEN and SYDVKM. This CDR3 contains 14 residues. DNA of the CDR3: TGTGCCAGCAGTTCAGGGGGCTCCAATGAAAAACTGTTTTTT. Translation gives CASSSGGSNEKLFF.

This clone appeared a single time. The gene calls are TRBV6-5 and TRBJ1-1, with TRBD1 matching over 7 bases. Trimming at V came to 7 bases and at J to 3 bases, leaving 11 bases not matched to a gene. The CDR3 loop spans 15 amino acids. CDR1 is MNHEY, CDR2 SVGAGI, per germline. Here the CDR3 DNA reads TGTGCCAGCAATCCGCAGGGGGTGTGGTACACTGAAGCTTTCTTT. Amino acids: CASNPQGVWYTEAFF.